The 15 T cell receptor beta chains reported below all come from one sample, sequenced in a study of glioma-infiltrating T cells (TCRdb year 2016). Sequencing was performed on an Illumina MiSeq. The iRepertoire nested amplicon-rescue multiplex PCR (arm-PCR) platform was used to amplify TCR alpha and beta CDR3 regions from RNA. TCRdb handled the public reads itself, with Q25 trimming in fastp and clone calling in MiXCR, and kept productive beta chains. Under each unique CDR3 protein, matching rows form one entry showing the most common genes and DNA. This sample holds under 200,000 distinct CDR3 sequences; 43% were observed only once. Jointly, the top ten make up about 5.2% of the sample. The source material was glioma tissue, nonneoplastic brain tissue, or PBMCs (not recorded which). These receptor sequences come from a human donor with low-grade glioma or glioblastoma, undergoing nonglioma brain surgery, or in good health (not recorded which).

This clonotype was recorded many times. V is TRBV20-1 and J is TRBJ2-1, with 14 bases matching TRBD2. Germline V gene lookup returns CDR1 DFQATT and CDR2 SNEGSKA (reference sequence). The CDR3 runs 15 residues. Trimming removed 5 bases from V and 7 bases from J; junction bases left unmatched: 7. CDR3 protein: CSAPAGTSGSNEQFF. Written as DNA, the CDR3 is TGCAGTGCTCCCGCCGGGACTAGCGGGAGTAATGAGCAGTTCTTC.

The chain employs TRBV7-9 and TRBJ2-1, with a weak D call TRBD1 (5 bases). The CDR3 sequence is 13 residues long. The germline V and J ends were trimmed by 3 bases and 10 bases, with 13 bases remaining between them. The V gene's germline CDR1 is SEHNR and CDR2 FQNEAQ (reference sequence). The CDR3 loop reads CASSFPGSTEQFF. In DNA form, the CDR3 reads TGTGCCAGCAGCTTTCCAGGGTCAACAGAGCAGTTCTTC. Complete variable domain (other parts from reference TRBV7-9 and TRBJ2-1): DTGVSQNPRHKITKRGQNVTFRCDPISEHNRLYWYRQTLGQGPEFLTYFQNEAQLEKSRLLSDRFSAERPKGSFSTLEIQRTEQGDSAMYLCASSFPGSTEQFFGPGTRLTVL.

The chain combines TRBV6-2 or TRBV6-3 with TRBJ2-7; weak D call: TRBD1 (6 bases). Germline assignment: CDR1 MNHEY and CDR2 SVGEGT. The CDR3 runs 16 residues. V dropped 10 bases and J dropped 6 bases, with 28 bases sitting between them. As DNA, the CDR3 is TGTGCCACTTCCCAGCCAGGACAGCTAATCGGAGCCGAGCAGTACTTC. It encodes CATSQPGQLIGAEQYF.

The genes are TRBV4-3 and TRBJ2-5; weak D call: TRBD2 (5 bases). V was shortened by 10 bases and J by 4 bases, with 16 bases between the two germline ends. This CDR3 region has 13 residues. Germline loops: CDR1 LGHNA, CDR2 YSLEER. The CDR3 region has the DNA TGCGCCATCAGTGCAGGACTCGGAGAGACCCAGTACTTC. The encoded protein is CAISAGLGETQYF.

This clonotype came up many times. V is TRBV20-1 and J is TRBJ2-1; 11 bases match TRBD2. The CDR3 has 15 amino acids. Trimming cost V 4 bases and J 7 bases; bases outside gene matches: 9. Germline lookup yields CDR1 DFQATT and CDR2 SNEGSKA (reference sequence). CDR3 bases: TGCAGTGCTATTAGGCGTCTAGCGGGGGGAAATGAGCAGTTCTTC. Encoded protein: CSAIRRLAGGNEQFF.

This clonotype was detected many times. The V call is TRBV20-1, the J call TRBJ2-7; 8 nucleotides align to TRBD2. Germline V gene sequence: CDR1 DFQATT, CDR2 SNEGSKA (reference sequence). With 3 bases clipped from V and 3 bases from J, the junction kept 4 bases outside the gene matches. The CDR3 loop spans 13 amino acids. CDR3 bases: TGCAGTGCTAGTTTGCGGGAGGACTACGAGCAGTACTTC. It translates to CSASLREDYEQYF.

This clonotype was seen ten or more times. The V call is TRBV10-3, the J call TRBJ2-3, with 7 nucleotides matching TRBD2. V trimming: 10 bases; J trimming: 4 bases; junction bases outside the gene matches: 17. The CDR3 spans 16 residues. Germline V gives CDR1 ENHRY, CDR2 SYGVKD. This CDR3 is CATRKGLAATSDTQYF. CDR3 bases: TGTGCCACGAGAAAAGGTCTAGCGGCCACCTCAGATACGCAGTATTTT.

This clonotype was recorded at least ten times. The gene calls are TRBV20-1 and TRBJ2-1, with D unresolved. The CDR3 totals 11 residues. From germline, CDR1 is DFQATT and CDR2 SNEGSKA (reference sequence). Trimming pared 4 bases from V and 7 bases from J, leaving 8 bases between. The CDR3 DNA reads TGCAGTGCTATTGAGTGGAATGAGCAGTTCTTC. Translation: CSAIEWNEQFF.

V usage is TRBV10-2 and J usage is TRBJ2-7; D uncertain. Germline lookup yields CDR1 WSHSY and CDR2 SAAADI. The CDR3 sequence is 13 residues long. V dropped 7 bases and J dropped 0 bases, with 10 bases sitting between them. The chain's CDR3 is CASKVESSYEQYF. The DNA for the CDR3 is TGCGCCAGCAAGGTCGAGAGCTCCTACGAGCAGTACTTC.

The rearrangement joins TRBV19 to TRBJ2-7, with 13 positions matching TRBD2. The CDR3 consists of 18 residues. Germline-derived CDR1 and CDR2 are LNHDA and SQIVND (reference sequence). V shed 6 bases, J shed 0 bases, and the junction held 11 bases outside the gene matches. The CDR3 loop reads CASSSGTSGTSSSYEQYF. Written as DNA, the CDR3 is TGTGCCAGTAGCTCGGGGACTAGCGGGACTTCCAGCTCCTACGAGCAGTACTTC. The full variable domain, rest sourced from reference TRBV19 and TRBJ2-7, is DGGITQSPKYLFRKEGQNVTLSCEQNLNHDAMYWYRQDPGQGLRLIYYSQIVNDFQKGDIAEGYSVSREKKESFPLTVTSAQKNPTAFYLCASSSGTSGTSSSYEQYFGPGTRLTVT.

The chain uses TRBV4-1 and TRBJ2-3; D unresolved. CDR3 length: 16 residues. The germline V gene encodes CDR1 MGHRA and CDR2 YSYEKL. V was clipped by 4 bases and J by 0 bases, with 14 bases between them. The CDR3 sequence: CASSLQSQSSTDTQYF. Here the CDR3 DNA reads TGCGCCAGCAGCCTCCAGAGCCAGTCTAGCACAGATACGCAGTATTTT.

This clonotype was recorded at least ten times. The CDR3 nucleotides are TGTGCCAGCGACATCCGGCACAGGAGCAATCAGCCCCAGCATTTT. This gives the protein CASDIRHRSNQPQHF. The chain links TRBV6-1 to TRBJ1-5; tentative D call: TRBD1 (5 bases). From germline, CDR1 is MNHNS and CDR2 SASEGT. The CDR3 consists of 15 residues. The V end was cut by 8 bases, the J end by 1 base, with 15 bases between.

The chain employs TRBV24-1 and TRBJ2-7, with a tentative D call TRBD2 (6 bases). Germline lookup yields CDR1 KGHDR and CDR2 SFDVKD. The V end was cut by 4 bases, the J end by 6 bases, with 12 bases between. CDR3 length equals 13 residues. The DNA for the CDR3 is TGTGCCACCAGTGAGGGGGGAAAGACCGAGCAGTACTTC. It translates to CATSEGGKTEQYF.

This chain links TRBV18 with TRBJ2-3; D may match TRBD1 or TRBD2 (5 bases each). V lost 8 bases, J lost 2 bases, and 14 bases lay in between. Germline V gene sequence: CDR1 KGHSH, CDR2 LQKENI. This CDR3 spans 14 amino acids. In DNA, the CDR3 is TGTGCCAGCCGACCGGGACGGATCACAGATACGCAGTATTTT. It encodes CASRPGRITDTQYF.

The chain joins TRBV6-1 to TRBJ2-7, with D uncertain. This CDR3 has 17 residues. Germline CDR1 is MNHNS and CDR2 is SASEGT. V lost 5 bases and J lost 0, with 20 bases in between. The CDR3 protein is CASSFEFFDILSYEQYF. The DNA of the CDR3 is TGTGCCAGCAGTTTCGAATTTTTTGACATACTCTCCTACGAGCAGTACTTC.